The rows below give T cell receptor beta chains drawn from one sample of a study of blood T cells in healthy people across ages. Each CDR3 protein is one row after TCRdb ran MiXCR on the 5' RACE reads. Among hundreds of thousands of distinct CDR3 sequences listed, approximately 39% were seen once. Sequences were obtained from blood. The receptor set was obtained from a woman in her fifties or sixties in good health. The CDR3 runs from the conserved cysteine through the conserved F or W. The D gene is left open where the match is weak. Some rows have no size entry. The others give once, few or many, or a class for an expanded clone.

V gene,J gene,clone size,D gene,CDR3 DNA,CDR3 protein
TRBV15,TRBJ2-1,.,.,TGTGCCACCAGCAGAGTGCAGGGAGGTTATCGCAATGAGCAGTTCTTC,CATSRVQGGYRNEQFF
TRBV10-2,TRBJ2-7,.,.,TGCGCCAGCAGTGAGACCAGCTCCGACGAGCAGTACTTC,CASSETSSDEQYF
TRBV5-1,TRBJ2-5,.,.,TGCGCCAGCAGAACAGGGGACTTACAAGAGACCCAGTACTTC,CASRTGDLQETQYF
TRBV4-3,TRBJ2-7,.,TRBD1,TGCGCCAGCAGCCAGGACAGGGGGCGCCGGGAGACCCGGTACTTC,CASSQDRGRRETRYF
TRBV29-1,TRBJ1-2,once,.,TGCAGCGTTGAAAGGGGGGGCGCAGAGTATGGCTACACCTTC,CSVERGGAEYGYTF
TRBV4-3,TRBJ2-7,many,.,TGCGCCAGCAGCCAAGATGTAGAGAGACGCTCCTACGAGCAGTACTTC,CASSQDVERRSYEQYF
TRBV6-5,TRBJ1-2,.,.,TGTGCCAGCAGTCAGCGCCAGGGGTTGGGCTACACCTTC,CASSQRQGLGYTF
TRBV9,TRBJ2-7,few,.,TGTGCCAGCAGCGAGAGAAACAGGGCAGCCGAGCAGTACTTC,CASSERNRAAEQYF
TRBV5-1,TRBJ2-1,.,TRBD2,TGCGCCAGCAGCTTGGATGTCGGGAGGACTAGCGGCGGTGAGCAGTTCTTC,CASSLDVGRTSGGEQFF
TRBV6-5,TRBJ2-5,.,TRBD2,TGTGCCAGCCGAAGCCCGGGAGGGCCGGAGACCCAGTACTTC,CASRSPGGPETQYF
TRBV12-3/TRBV12-4,TRBJ1-5,once,TRBD1,TGTGCCAGCAGTTTTCTTCGGACAGGGGGCAATCAGCCCCAGCATTTT,CASSFLRTGGNQPQHF
TRBV5-1,TRBJ2-3,.,.,TGCGCCAGCAGCTTGGCCGCGGGGTCAGGGACAGATCCGCAGTATTTT,CASSLAAGSGTDPQYF
TRBV10-1,TRBJ1-6,few,.,TGCGCCAGCAGCCCTACAGGGAACGGGAATTCACCCCTCCACTTT,CASSPTGNGNSPLHF
TRBV9,TRBJ2-2,few,.,TGTGCCAGCAGCCATTCTAACACCGGGGAGCTGTTTTTT,CASSHSNTGELFF
TRBV20-1,TRBJ2-3,.,.,TGCAGTGCTAGAGGAGGCTCTATCACAGATACGCAGTATTTT,CSARGGSITDTQYF
TRBV20-1,TRBJ2-1,.,TRBD2,TGCAGTGCTAGAGGTGGGGCCCAGACTAGCGGGAGAGGGTACAAGGAGCAGTTCTTC,CSARGGAQTSGRGYKEQFF
TRBV6-5,TRBJ2-5,few,.,TGTGCCAGCAAAGAGCCCCTAAGGGAGGAGACCCAGTACTTC,CASKEPLREETQYF
TRBV4-1,TRBJ1-5,.,.,TGCGCCAGCAGCCAAGAGACGAAGGCGCGGTTCTCAAATCAGCCCCAGCATTTT,CASSQETKARFSNQPQHF
TRBV6-2/TRBV6-3,TRBJ2-5,.,TRBD2,TGTGCCAGCGAATTAGGACAGGGACTAGCGGTCTTGAATGAGCAGTACTTC,CASELGQGLAVLNEQYF
TRBV20-1,TRBJ2-5,.,.,TGCAGTGCTAGTGGAGCGTTACAAGAGACCCAGTACTTC,CSASGALQETQYF
TRBV4-2,TRBJ2-3,.,.,TGTGCCAGCAGCCAAGATGTAGTGGGCACAGATACGCAGTATTTT,CASSQDVVGTDTQYF
TRBV4-1,TRBJ1-2,.,TRBD1,TGCGCCAGCAGCCAAGCCATCGTCCGCCTGACAGGGAACTATGGCTACACCTTC,CASSQAIVRLTGNYGYTF
TRBV15,TRBJ2-5,.,.,TGTGCCACCAGCAGAGAGGGCGCCGATGAGCAGTACTTC,CATSREGADEQYF
TRBV20-1,TRBJ1-1,.,.,TGCAGTGCTTCTGCCCCCTTAGGGGACACTGAAGCTTTCTTT,CSASAPLGDTEAFF
TRBV3-1,TRBJ2-3,few,.,TGTGCCAGCGGCCAAGATAAGGATTCTAGCACAGATACGCAGTATTTT,CASGQDKDSSTDTQYF
TRBV6-2/TRBV6-3,TRBJ2-3,.,.,TGTGCCAGCAGTCGATCAGAGGACAGCTCGCTCACAGATACGCAGTATTTT,CASSRSEDSSLTDTQYF
TRBV11-1,TRBJ2-7,.,.,TGTGCCAGCAGCCCCCTTGGGACCCGGTACTCCGAGCAGTACTTC,CASSPLGTRYSEQYF
TRBV9,TRBJ2-2,.,.,TGTGCCAGCAGCGACAGATGGGGGACGAACACCGGGGAGCTGTTTTTT,CASSDRWGTNTGELFF
TRBV10-3,TRBJ2-1,.,TRBD2,TGTGCCATCAGTTCCGGGACTAAAGACAATGAGCAGTTCTTC,CAISSGTKDNEQFF
TRBV9,TRBJ2-5,few,TRBD1,TGTGCCAGCAGCGTAGGGACAGGGCAACGCCAAGAGGCCCAGTACTTC,CASSVGTGQRQEAQYF
TRBV28,TRBJ2-7,.,.,TGTGCCAGCAGTTCCCGAAGGGTAGCGGAGATGAGCGAGCAGTACTTC,CASSSRRVAEMSEQYF
TRBV29-1,TRBJ2-7,many,TRBD2,TGCAGCGTCGGACTAGCGGGAGGGTCGAGGAGCTACGAGCAGTACTTC,CSVGLAGGSRSYEQYF
TRBV2,TRBJ2-1,.,.,TGTGCCAGCAGTGAATTGGTCTCTTACTCCTACAATGAGCAGTTCTTC,CASSELVSYSYNEQFF
TRBV7-2,TRBJ2-5,.,.,TGTGCCAGCAGTTATACAGGGATCCAAGAGACCCAGTACTTC,CASSYTGIQETQYF
TRBV12-3/TRBV12-4,TRBJ2-1,.,.,TGTGGCAGCAGGAGAGAAGATGAGCAGTTCTTC,CGSRREDEQFF
TRBV5-1,TRBJ2-5,.,TRBD2,TGCGCCAGCAGCTCTACAGCTAGCGGTCCTCCTACCCAGTACTTC,CASSSTASGPPTQYF
TRBV12-3/TRBV12-4,TRBJ2-1,.,TRBD2,TGTGCCAGCAGTTACCGACTAGCGGGGAACAATGAGCAGTTCTTC,CASSYRLAGNNEQFF
TRBV7-3,TRBJ1-2,many,.,TGTGCCAGCAGCTTATCGTCGAGGGGCGGCTACACCTTC,CASSLSSRGGYTF
TRBV28,TRBJ2-7,.,.,TGTGCCAGCAGTTTCATCGGGAGTGTCCACGAGCAGTACTTC,CASSFIGSVHEQYF
TRBV27,TRBJ2-7,many,.,TGTGCCAGCAGTTTATTAGGGGGTTACGAGCAGTACTTC,CASSLLGGYEQYF
TRBV20-1,TRBJ2-7,few,.,TGCAGTGCTAGAGTGCGGACGACCGAGCAGTACTTC,CSARVRTTEQYF
TRBV6-1,TRBJ1-4,few,.,TGTGCCAGCAGTAAGTCCTCCGGACGGATTAATGAAAAACTGTTTTTT,CASSKSSGRINEKLFF
TRBV3-1,TRBJ2-7,.,TRBD1,TGTACCAGCAGCCCTTGGACAGGAAGCTCCTACGAGCAGTACTTC,CTSSPWTGSSYEQYF
TRBV20-1,TRBJ2-5,.,TRBD1,TGCAGTGTAGACAGGGTGACCGGAGAGACCCAGTACTTC,CSVDRVTGETQYF
TRBV7-8,TRBJ2-7,.,.,TGTGCCAGCAGCCCCGGGGATGGCGGTAGCTCCTACGAGCAGTACTTC,CASSPGDGGSSYEQYF
TRBV20-1,TRBJ2-7,few,.,TGCAGTGCAGAGAGACTCGATAGCTCCTACGAGCAGTACTTC,CSAERLDSSYEQYF